This T cell receptor (beta chain) emerged from a study of CD8 T cells in ankylosing spondylitis. Details on this clonotype: What it binds is unknown.

Overall study findings and caveats: Characteristic of ankylosing spondylitis blood, it appeared, was a TCR beta motif comprising roughly eight highly homologous variants. From matched ankylosing spondylitis synovial fluid, disease-linked clones were reportedly recovered at significantly enriched levels. Disease-linked clones proved CD8+ and comparatively uncommon in peripheral blood. Prior work had noted some motif variants in reactive arthritis blood and synovial fluid.

As the method for making TCR beta libraries, quantitative 5'-RACE with molecular barcodes was used. MiXCR, applied by TCRdb to the 5' RACE reads, yields one record per CDR3 protein. The sample holds 700,000 or so distinct CDR3 sequences, around 19% seen once. V lost 6 bases and J lost 7, with 20 bases in between. The CDR3 has 15 residues. The sequenced material came from blood, either unsorted or a sorted T cell fraction (not recorded which). This sequence joins TRBV12-3 or TRBV12-4 and TRBJ2-3; D not certain. The clonotype was recovered from a male donor with ankylosing spondylitis. The CDR3 DNA sequence: TGTGCCAGCAGCCCCGGGCCAACGACGGCATATACGCAGTATTTT. It is translated as CASSPGPTTAYTQYF.